Each of the 12 T cell receptor beta chains below was sequenced from the same sample in a study of shared clonotypes between healthy human individuals. CD45RO-negative CD8 cells positively selected for CCR7 made up the naive population, which excluded terminally differentiated effector memory CD45RA+ cells. Sequencing used immunoSEQ multiplex PCR; TCRdb keeps in-frame clones, though not all of them. The data show 1.5 million to 2.5 million clones, about 94% seen once. Material for sequencing was naive CD8+ T cells sorted from blood. The receptors derive from a man younger than 35 in good health.

This chain joins TRBV9 and TRBJ2-7, with D possibly being TRBD1 (6 bases). Trimming left V 0 bases short and J 2 bases short, with 12 bases between. Germline-derived CDR1 and CDR2 are SGDLS and YYNGEE. CDR3 length equals 15 residues. DNA of the CDR3: TGTGCCAGCAGCGTAGGGACAGAATTTACCTACGAGCAGTACTTC. Its protein is CASSVGTEFTYEQYF.

This chain uses TRBV27 with TRBJ2-3; 7 nucleotides match TRBD1. Germline V CDR1 and CDR2: MNHEY, SMNVEV (reference sequence). There are 15 residues in the CDR3. After removal of 6 bases from V and 2 bases from J, the junction contained 8 bases not matched to a gene. The chain's CDR3 is CASSGGQETTDTQYF. CDR3 DNA: TGTGCCAGCAGCGGCGGACAGGAGACCACAGATACGCAGTATTTT.

This rearrangement joins TRBV29-1 to TRBJ2-3; D is tentatively TRBD1 or TRBD2 (6 bases each). The V gene's germline CDR1 is SQVTM and CDR2 ANQGSEA. Deletions cut 3 bases from V and 4 bases from J, with 17 bases between. The CDR3 totals 15 residues. CDR3 coding DNA: TGCAGCGTTGAGCGAAGGGGGGACGGCGCAGATACGCAGTATTTT. This encodes CSVERRGDGADTQYF.

The CDR3 sequence is CASSHSTGELFF. The DNA of the CDR3 is TGTGCCAGCAGCCATAGCACCGGGGAGCTGTTTTTT. This chain links TRBV9 with TRBJ2-2; unclear D gene. The V gene's germline CDR1 is SGDLS and CDR2 YYNGEE. The CDR3 totals 12 residues. The germline V and J ends were trimmed by 4 bases and 4 bases, with 5 bases remaining between them.

The V call is TRBV5-6, the J call TRBJ2-2; 9 nucleotides align to TRBD1. Germline V lookup: CDR1 SGHDT, CDR2 YYEEEE. V lost 0 bases to trimming and J lost 4 bases; unmatched junction nucleotides: 4. The CDR3 has 16 residues. The CDR3 DNA is TGTGCCAGCAGCTTGGAGCCGGGACAGGGCACCGGGGAGCTGTTTTTT. Protein product: CASSLEPGQGTGELFF.

Worth noting for this clone: This same CDR3 is encoded by further DNA sequences in the sample. V usage is TRBV6-6 and J usage is TRBJ2-5; D gene ambiguous. From germline, CDR1 is MNHNY and CDR2 SVGAGI (reference sequence). Trimming left V 0 bases short and J 2 bases short, with 4 bases between. This CDR3 spans 13 amino acids. CDR3 loop: CASSYSNQETQYF. CDR3 DNA sequence: TGTGCCAGCAGTTACTCTAATCAAGAGACCCAGTACTTC.

As for this clone: This same CDR3 is encoded by further DNA sequences in the sample. V and J are TRBV9 and TRBJ2-2; D gene unclear. CDR1 and CDR2 (germline): SGDLS, YYNGEE. The V and J ends lost 0 bases and 8 bases respectively, with 5 bases between them. The CDR3 loop spans 12 amino acids. The CDR3 bases are TGTGCCAGCAGCGTAGTCCGGGGGGAGCTGTTTTTT. It is translated as CASSVVRGELFF.

The genes are TRBV5-1 and TRBJ2-7, with TRBD1 as a possible D gene (6 bases). The CDR3 runs 14 residues. CDR1 SGHRS and CDR2 YFSETQ come from the germline V gene. V lost 2 bases, J lost 0 bases, and 9 bases lay in between. The CDR3 loop reads CASSLAGDSYEQYF. The CDR3 bases are TGCGCCAGCAGCTTAGCAGGGGACTCCTACGAGCAGTACTTC. Filled out from reference TRBV5-1 and TRBJ2-7, the complete variable domain reads KAGVTQTPRYLIKTRGQQVTLSCSPISGHRSVSWYQQTPGQGLQFLFEYFSETQRNKGNFPGRFSGRQFSNSRSEMNVSTLELGDSALYLCASSLAGDSYEQYFGPGTRLTVT.

The V gene is TRBV4-3, the J gene TRBJ2-3; 7 nucleotides agree with TRBD2. The CDR3 consists of 15 residues. J lost 2 bases, V lost 3 bases, and 5 bases had no gene match. The germline gives CDR1 LGHNA, CDR2 YSLEER. Written as DNA, the CDR3 is TGCGCCAGCAGCCATAGTAGCGGGTTCACAGATACGCAGTATTTT. Translation: CASSHSSGFTDTQYF.

The gene calls are TRBV4-3 and TRBJ2-6; 10 nucleotides match TRBD2. Losses at the gene ends were 0 bases for V and 0 bases for J; bases not matched to a gene: 2. CDR3 size: 18 residues. The germline V gene has CDR1 LGHNA and CDR2 YSLEER. The DNA for the CDR3 is TGCGCCAGCAGCCAAGAACTAGCGGGGTTCTCTGGGGCCAACGTCCTGACTTTC. It specifies CASSQELAGFSGANVLTF.

Turning to this clone: The same CDR3 also results from other DNA sequences found in this sample. The chain employs TRBV6-1 and TRBJ1-2; D not resolved. Germline V gives CDR1 MNHNS, CDR2 SASEGT. The ends were cut back, 3 bases at V and 4 bases at J, with 3 bases in the middle. The CDR3 sequence is 11 residues long. The CDR3 protein is CASSDLYGYTF. As DNA, the CDR3 is TGTGCCAGCAGTGACCTCTATGGCTACACCTTC.

Worth noting for this clone: One end of the junction fails to match germline, which may point to a read error. This chain's CDR3 is CASSLGSGSYEQYF. DNA of the CDR3: TGTGCCAGTAGCTTGGGTAGCGGGAGCTACGAGCAGTACTTC. The chain uses TRBV5-5 and TRBJ2-7; 9 nucleotides match TRBD2. The CDR3 contains 14 residues. Germline V gives CDR1 SGHKS, CDR2 YYEKEE (reference sequence).